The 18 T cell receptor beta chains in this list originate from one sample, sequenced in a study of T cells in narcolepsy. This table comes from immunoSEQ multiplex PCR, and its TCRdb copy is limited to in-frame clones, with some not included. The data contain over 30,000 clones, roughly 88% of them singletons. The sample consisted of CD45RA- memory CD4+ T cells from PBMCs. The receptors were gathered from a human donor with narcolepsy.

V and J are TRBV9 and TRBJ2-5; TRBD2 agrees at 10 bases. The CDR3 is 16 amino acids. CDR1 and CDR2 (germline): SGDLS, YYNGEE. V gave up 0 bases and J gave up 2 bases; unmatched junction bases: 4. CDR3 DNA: TGTGCCAGCAGCGTAGGGGCTAGCGGGGGACAAGAGACCCAGTACTTC. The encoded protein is CASSVGASGGQETQYF.

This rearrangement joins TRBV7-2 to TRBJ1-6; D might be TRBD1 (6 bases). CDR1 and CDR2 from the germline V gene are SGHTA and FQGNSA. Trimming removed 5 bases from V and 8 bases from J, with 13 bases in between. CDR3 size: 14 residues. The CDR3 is CASSPRGRDSPLHF. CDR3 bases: TGTGCCAGCAGCCCCCGGGGGCGTGATTCACCCCTCCACTTT.

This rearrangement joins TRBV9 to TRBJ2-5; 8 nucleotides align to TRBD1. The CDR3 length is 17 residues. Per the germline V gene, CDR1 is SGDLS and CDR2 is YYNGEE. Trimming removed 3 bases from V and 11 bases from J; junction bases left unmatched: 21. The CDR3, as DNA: TGTGCCAGCAGCGCCTCCAAGAGGGGCAGGGGGCTAGAGGAGCAGTACTTC. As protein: CASSASKRGRGLEEQYF.

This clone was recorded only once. CDR3 in amino acids: CASSSGLVKTQYF. CDR3 DNA sequence: TGTGCCAGCAGCTCGGGACTAGTGAAGACCCAGTACTTC. V gene TRBV5-4 combines with J gene TRBJ2-5; 8 positions agree with TRBD2. The CDR3 has 13 residues. The V gene end was trimmed by 3 bases and the J gene end by 6 bases; junction bases not matched to a gene: 4. CDR1 and CDR2 (germline): SGHNT, YYREEE (reference sequence).

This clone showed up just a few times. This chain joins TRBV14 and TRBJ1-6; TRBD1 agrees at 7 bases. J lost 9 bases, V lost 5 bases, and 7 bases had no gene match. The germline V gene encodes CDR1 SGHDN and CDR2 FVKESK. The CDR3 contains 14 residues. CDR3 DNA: TGTGCCAGCAGCGTACGACAGGGATTTTCACCCCTCCACTTT. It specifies CASSVRQGFSPLHF.

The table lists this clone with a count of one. The CDR3 protein is CASSQDRLAGGYEQYF. The CDR3 nucleotides read TGCGCCAGCAGCCAAGATCGGCTAGCGGGGGGGTACGAGCAGTACTTC. This chain joins TRBV4-3 and TRBJ2-7, with 12 bases lining up with TRBD2. CDR1 LGHNA and CDR2 YSLEER come from the germline V gene. There are 16 residues in the CDR3. The V and J ends lost 0 bases and 4 bases, in that order; junction bases with no gene match: 4.

In nucleotides, the CDR3 is TGTGCCAGCAGAGGAGACTACGAGCAGTACTTC. This encodes CASRGDYEQYF. The rearrangement links TRBV11-3 to TRBJ2-7; D not certain. The V and J ends lost 6 bases and 3 bases respectively, with 6 bases between them. The CDR3 loop spans 11 amino acids. Germline values: CDR1 SGHNT, CDR2 YENEEA.

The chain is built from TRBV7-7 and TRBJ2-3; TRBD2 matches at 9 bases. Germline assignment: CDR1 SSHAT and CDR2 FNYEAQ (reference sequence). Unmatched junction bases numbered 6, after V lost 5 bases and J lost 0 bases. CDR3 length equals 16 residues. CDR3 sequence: CASSRGTSPSTDTQYF. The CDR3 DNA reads TGTGCCAGCAGCCGCGGGACTAGCCCTAGCACAGATACGCAGTATTTT. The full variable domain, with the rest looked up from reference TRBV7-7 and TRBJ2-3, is GAGVSQSPRYKVTKRGQDVTLRCDPISSHATLYWYQQALGQGPEFLTYFNYEAQPDKSGLPSDRFSAERPEGSISTLTIQRTEQRDSAMYRCASSRGTSPSTDTQYFGPGTRLTVL.

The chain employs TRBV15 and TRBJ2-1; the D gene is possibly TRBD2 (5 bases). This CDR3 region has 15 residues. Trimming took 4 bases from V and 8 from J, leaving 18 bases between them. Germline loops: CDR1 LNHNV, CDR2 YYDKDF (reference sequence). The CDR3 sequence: CATSTRTLGKDEQFF. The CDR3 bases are TGTGCCACCAGCACACGCACACTAGGGAAGGATGAGCAGTTCTTC.

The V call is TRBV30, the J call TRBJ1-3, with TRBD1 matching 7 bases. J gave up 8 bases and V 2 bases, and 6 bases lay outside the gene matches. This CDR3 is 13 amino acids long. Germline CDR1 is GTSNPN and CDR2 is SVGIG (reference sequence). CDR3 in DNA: TGTGCCTGGAGTAACGCAGGGGGAGACACCATATATTTT. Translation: CAWSNAGGDTIYF.

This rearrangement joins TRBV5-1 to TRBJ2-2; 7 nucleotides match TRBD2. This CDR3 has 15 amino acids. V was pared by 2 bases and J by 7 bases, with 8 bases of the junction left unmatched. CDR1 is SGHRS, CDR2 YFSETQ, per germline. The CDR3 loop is CASSFTSGGSGELFF. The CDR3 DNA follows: TGCGCCAGCAGCTTCACGTCCGGGGGGAGCGGGGAGCTGTTTTTT.

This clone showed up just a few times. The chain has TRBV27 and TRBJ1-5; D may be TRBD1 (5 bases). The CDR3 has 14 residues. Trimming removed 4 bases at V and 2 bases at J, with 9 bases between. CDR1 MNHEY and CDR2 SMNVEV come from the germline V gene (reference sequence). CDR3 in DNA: TGTGCCAGCAGTTCGGGGGTGGGCAATCAGCCCCAGCATTTT. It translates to CASSSGVGNQPQHF.

The CDR3 nucleotides are TGTGCCAGCCACCCCCAGGGGAGCGGGTCCTCCTACGAGCAGTACTTC. It encodes CASHPQGSGSSYEQYF. The genes are TRBV5-6 and TRBJ2-7; the D gene could be TRBD1 or TRBD2 (6 bases each). Germline CDR1 and CDR2: SGHDT and YYEEEE. V gave up 7 bases and J gave up 0 bases, with 20 bases separating them. The CDR3 has 16 residues.

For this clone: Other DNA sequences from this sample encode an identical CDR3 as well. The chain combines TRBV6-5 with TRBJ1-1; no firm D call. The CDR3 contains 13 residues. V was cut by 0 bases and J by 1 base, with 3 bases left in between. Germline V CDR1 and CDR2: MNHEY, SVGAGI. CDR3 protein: CASSYSRNTEAFF. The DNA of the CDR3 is TGTGCCAGCAGTTACTCGAGGAACACTGAAGCTTTCTTT.

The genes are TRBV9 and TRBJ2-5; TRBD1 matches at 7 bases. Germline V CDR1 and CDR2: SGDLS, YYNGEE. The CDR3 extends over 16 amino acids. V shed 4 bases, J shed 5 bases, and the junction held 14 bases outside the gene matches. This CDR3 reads CASSSSGYRGRETQYF. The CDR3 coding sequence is TGTGCCAGCAGCTCATCGGGCTACAGGGGAAGGGAGACCCAGTACTTC.

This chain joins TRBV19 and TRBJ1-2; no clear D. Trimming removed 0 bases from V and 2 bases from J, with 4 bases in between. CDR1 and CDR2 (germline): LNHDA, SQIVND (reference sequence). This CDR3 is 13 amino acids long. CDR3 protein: CASSIEGNYGYTF. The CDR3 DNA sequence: TGTGCCAGTAGTATAGAAGGCAACTATGGCTACACCTTC.

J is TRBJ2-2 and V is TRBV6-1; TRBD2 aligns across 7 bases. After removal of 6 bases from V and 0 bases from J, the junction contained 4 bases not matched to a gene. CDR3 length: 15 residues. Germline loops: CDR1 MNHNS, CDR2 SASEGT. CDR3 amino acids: CASRALAANTGELFF. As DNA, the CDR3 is TGTGCCAGCAGGGCCCTAGCGGCGAACACCGGGGAGCTGTTTTTT.

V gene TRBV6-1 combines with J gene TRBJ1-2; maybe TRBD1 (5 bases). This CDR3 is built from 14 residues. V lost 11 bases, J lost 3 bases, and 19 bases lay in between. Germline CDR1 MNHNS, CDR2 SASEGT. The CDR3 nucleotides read TGTGCCGGGTCAGTAGGGGCTGGAGACTATGGCTACACCTTC. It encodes CAGSVGAGDYGYTF.